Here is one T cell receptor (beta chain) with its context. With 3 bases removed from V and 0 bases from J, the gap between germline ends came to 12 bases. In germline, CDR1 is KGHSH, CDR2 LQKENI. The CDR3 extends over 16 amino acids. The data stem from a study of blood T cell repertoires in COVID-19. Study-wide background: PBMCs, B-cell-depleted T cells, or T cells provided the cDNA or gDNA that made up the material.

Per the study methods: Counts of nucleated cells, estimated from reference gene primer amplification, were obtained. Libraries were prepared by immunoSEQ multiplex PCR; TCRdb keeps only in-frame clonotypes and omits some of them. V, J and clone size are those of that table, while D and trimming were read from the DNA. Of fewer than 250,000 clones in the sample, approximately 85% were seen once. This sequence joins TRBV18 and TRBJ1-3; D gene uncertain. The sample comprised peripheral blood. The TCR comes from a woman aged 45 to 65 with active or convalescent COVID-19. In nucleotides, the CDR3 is TGTGCCAGCTCACCCCTCCCGGAGTCCTCTGGAAACACCATATATTTT. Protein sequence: CASSPLPESSGNTIYF. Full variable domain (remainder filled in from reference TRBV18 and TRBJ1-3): NAGVMQNPRHLVRRRGQEARLRCSPMKGHSHVYWYRQLPEEGLKFMVYLQKENIIDESGMPKERFSAEFPKEGPSILRIQQVVRGDSAAYFCASSPLPESSGNTIYFGEGSWLTVV.